The 20 T cell receptor beta chains presented below share a single source sample, sequenced in a study of T-cell reconstitution after alpha-beta-depleted transplantation in children. Using unique molecular identifiers, the investigators prepared the TCRbeta library. TCRdb recomputed calls from the PCR reads with MiXCR, one row per CDR3 protein. In the table there are 90,000 to 120,000 distinct CDR3 sequences, around 6.4% of which are singletons. The material sequenced was PBMCs, mostly from graft donor cells, taken 360 days after TCRalphabeta/CD19-depleted stem cell transplant. The receptors stem from a male patient between 2 and 10 years old who had a stem cell transplant for acute lymphoblastic leukemia, so the T cells may come from the graft donor.

This clonotype turned up a few times. This chain connects TRBV27 to TRBJ2-5; D possibly uses TRBD1 or TRBD2 (5 bases each). V was shortened by 6 bases and J by 5 bases, with 16 bases between the two germline ends. This CDR3 spans 14 amino acids. Germline V gene sequence: CDR1 MNHEY, CDR2 SMNVEV (reference sequence). The CDR3 DNA is TGTGCCAGCAGCTGGGGACGGCTTCAGGAGACCCAGTACTTC. The encoded protein is CASSWGRLQETQYF.

The table lists this clonotype with a few counts. The chain has TRBV5-1 and TRBJ2-2; D ambiguous. Germline loops: CDR1 SGHRS, CDR2 YFSETQ. The germline V and J ends were trimmed by 0 bases and 4 bases, with 7 bases remaining between them. The CDR3 consists of 14 residues. The CDR3 coding sequence is TGCGCCAGCAGCTTGGGGCAGTTCACCGGGGAGCTGTTTTTT. Translation: CASSLGQFTGELFF.

This clonotype has a count of ten or more. This chain uses TRBV12-3 or TRBV12-4 with TRBJ2-7; no definite D call. The CDR3 has 13 residues. The V and J ends lost 5 bases and 4 bases respectively, with 12 bases between them. The chain's CDR3 is CASSPRVPYEQYF. CDR3 DNA sequence: TGTGCCAGCAGTCCAAGGGTTCCTTACGAGCAGTACTTC.

The V and J genes are TRBV20-1 and TRBJ2-7; TRBD1 might be the D (6 bases). Germline loops: CDR1 DFQATT, CDR2 SNEGSKA (reference sequence). Trimming removed 0 bases at V and 1 base at J, with 13 bases between. The CDR3 length is 15 residues. This CDR3 reads CSARDEAGVSYEQYF. CDR3 sequence (DNA): TGCAGTGCTAGAGATGAGGCAGGGGTTTCCTACGAGCAGTACTTC.

In this sample, this clonotype turned up many times. The gene calls are TRBV2 and TRBJ2-1; maybe TRBD1 (5 bases). Germline V gene sequence: CDR1 SNHLY, CDR2 FYNNEI. Trimming removed 6 bases from V and 4 bases from J, with 16 bases in between. The CDR3 is 15 residues long. The CDR3 here is CASSRQHNLYNEQFF. CDR3 nucleotide sequence: TGTGCCAGCAGCCGACAGCATAATCTTTACAATGAGCAGTTCTTC.

The sample holds a few counts of this clonotype. This chain joins TRBV7-9 and TRBJ1-1, with D hard to call. Trimming took off 5 bases at V and 3 bases at J, with 13 bases between the two ends. The CDR3 covers 14 residues. Germline V gene lookup returns CDR1 SEHNR and CDR2 FQNEAQ (reference sequence). The CDR3 sequence is CASSPKTLYTEAFF. CDR3 sequence (DNA): TGTGCCAGCAGCCCGAAGACACTATACACTGAAGCTTTCTTT. The full variable domain, its missing parts supplied by reference TRBV7-9 and TRBJ1-1, is DTGVSQNPRHKITKRGQNVTFRCDPISEHNRLYWYRQTLGQGPEFLTYFQNEAQLEKSRLLSDRFSAERPKGSFSTLEIQRTEQGDSAMYLCASSPKTLYTEAFFGQGTRLTVV.

This clonotype was seen repeatedly, ten times or more. V usage is TRBV2 and J usage is TRBJ1-1, with D perhaps TRBD1 (6 bases). Trimming removed 7 bases at V and 1 base at J, with 13 bases between. Looked up from germline, CDR1 is SNHLY and CDR2 is FYNNEI. There are 14 residues in the CDR3. CDR3 region: CASTPDRPNTEAFF. CDR3 bases: TGTGCCAGCACCCCGGACAGACCGAACACTGAAGCTTTCTTT.

At least ten counts were recorded for this clonotype. V gene TRBV4-3 combines with J gene TRBJ2-6, with 7 bases matching TRBD1. CDR3 size: 16 residues. After removal of 5 bases from V and 0 bases from J, the junction contained 4 bases not matched to a gene. From germline, CDR1 is LGHNA and CDR2 YSLEER. CDR3 loop: CASSSGQVSGANVLTF. CDR3 nucleotides: TGCGCCAGCAGCTCAGGACAGGTCTCTGGGGCCAACGTCCTGACTTTC.

The gene calls are TRBV11-2 and TRBJ2-6; 7 nucleotides match TRBD1. Trimming removed 3 bases from V and 3 bases from J; junction bases left unmatched: 2. The length of the CDR3 is 15 residues. Germline CDR1 and CDR2: SGHAT and FQNNGV. In nucleotides, the CDR3 is TGTGCCAGCAGCTTCCGGACAGGTGGGGCCAACGTCCTGACTTTC. Its protein product is CASSFRTGGANVLTF.

J is TRBJ1-2 and V is TRBV4-1, with 7 bases aligning to TRBD1. This CDR3 is built from 18 residues. The germline CDR1 and CDR2 sequences are MGHRA and YSYEKL. V was pared by 0 bases and J by 0 bases, with 10 bases of the junction left unmatched. The DNA for the CDR3 is TGCGCCAGCAGCCAAGAACCCGACAGGGTGGCCCCTAACTATGGCTACACCTTC. Its protein product is CASSQEPDRVAPNYGYTF.

This clonotype came up many times. The V call is TRBV3-1, the J call TRBJ2-2; D is ambiguous. This CDR3 spans 15 amino acids. V shed 2 bases and J shed 0 bases, with 7 bases lying between them. Germline assignment: CDR1 LGHDT and CDR2 YNNKEL (reference sequence). CDR3 region: CASSQRATNTGELFF. The CDR3 bases are TGTGCCAGCAGCCAACGAGCGACGAACACCGGGGAGCTGTTTTTT. The full variable domain, in which reference TRBV3-1 and TRBJ2-2 provide the parts outside the CDR3, is DTAVSQTPKYLVTQMGNDKSIKCEQNLGHDTMYWYKQDSKKFLKIMFSYNNKELIINETVPNRFSPKSPDKAHLNLHINSLELGDSAVYFCASSQRATNTGELFFGEGSRLTVL.

This clonotype was counted many times. V and J are TRBV28 and TRBJ2-3; TRBD2 matches 8 bases. The CDR3 length is 14 residues. Trimming cost V 4 bases and J 6 bases; bases outside gene matches: 6. Germline CDR1 reads MDHEN; CDR2 reads SYDVKM. The CDR3 bases are TGTGCCAGCAGTTCAAGGACTAGCTGGGATACGCAGTATTTT. Encoded protein: CASSSRTSWDTQYF.

The chain is built from TRBV7-9 and TRBJ2-1; a weak D match, TRBD1 (6 bases). Germline CDR1 is SEHNR and CDR2 is FQNEAQ (reference sequence). CDR3 length: 14 residues. With 5 bases removed from V and 10 bases from J, the gap between germline ends came to 18 bases. CDR3 nucleotides: TGTGCCAGCAGCGCCGGATGGGGGCAGCAGGAGCAGTTCTTC. This encodes CASSAGWGQQEQFF.

This clonotype was recorded many times. The chain carries TRBV3-1 and TRBJ2-1, with 10 bases that match TRBD2. This CDR3 region has 15 residues. Germline-derived CDR1 and CDR2 are LGHDT and YNNKEL (reference sequence). V shed 6 bases and J 6 bases; nucleotides not matched to a gene: 8. CDR3 region: CASRLLAGVSNEQFF. The CDR3 nucleotides are TGTGCCAGCAGACTTCTAGCGGGAGTCTCCAATGAGCAGTTCTTC.

This clonotype was detected ten times or more. This chain connects TRBV6-2 or TRBV6-3 to TRBJ1-1; D gene uncertain. V was pared by 1 base and J by 1 base, with 10 bases between. This CDR3 has 15 amino acids. CDR1 and CDR2 from the germline V gene are MNHEY and SVGEGT. The CDR3 bases are TGTGCCAGCAGTTACTGGACCTGGTCGAACACTGAAGCTTTCTTT. Translated, it gives CASSYWTWSNTEAFF.

This chain joins TRBV7-9 and TRBJ1-2; D call uncertain. Trimming stripped 4 bases from V and 4 bases from J, with 4 bases between. CDR3 length: 11 amino acids. Germline V lookup: CDR1 SEHNR, CDR2 FQNEAQ (reference sequence). CDR3 nucleotide sequence: TGTGCCAGCAGCTACTCCTATGGCTACACCTTC. Translating gives CASSYSYGYTF. The whole variable domain, remainder taken from reference TRBV7-9 and TRBJ1-2, is DTGVSQNPRHKITKRGQNVTFRCDPISEHNRLYWYRQTLGQGPEFLTYFQNEAQLEKSRLLSDRFSAERPKGSFSTLEIQRTEQGDSAMYLCASSYSYGYTFGSGTRLTVV.

This clonotype was counted ten times or more. The chain employs TRBV20-1 and TRBJ1-3; no reliable D call. V was shortened by 0 bases and J by 0 bases, with 6 bases between the two germline ends. The CDR3 runs to 14 residues. Germline CDR1 is DFQATT and CDR2 is SNEGSKA (reference sequence). CDR3 in amino acids: CSARDWISGNTIYF. CDR3 in DNA: TGCAGTGCTAGAGACTGGATCTCTGGAAACACCATATATTTT.

This clonotype has at least ten counts. This chain links TRBV10-3 with TRBJ2-7; TRBD1 agrees at 9 bases. Trimming at V came to 3 bases and at J to 5 bases, leaving 8 bases not matched to a gene. The CDR3 is 15 residues long. Germline CDR1 ENHRY, CDR2 SYGVKD. The CDR3 here is CAISDPPGQGHEQYF. The CDR3 DNA sequence: TGTGCCATCAGTGATCCCCCGGGACAGGGCCACGAGCAGTACTTC.

This clonotype was counted between two and nine times. The chain combines TRBV7-9 with TRBJ2-7, with unresolved D. The CDR3 sequence is 14 residues long. Trimming removed 4 bases at V and 3 bases at J, with 13 bases between. Germline-derived CDR1 and CDR2 are SEHNR and FQNEAQ (reference sequence). CDR3: CASSSSSRYYEQYF. For the CDR3, the DNA is TGTGCCAGCAGCTCTTCCAGTCGGTACTACGAGCAGTACTTC.

This clonotype was counted a single time. J is TRBJ2-5 and V is TRBV4-1; D gene unclear. CDR1 and CDR2 from the germline V gene are MGHRA and YSYEKL. V lost 1 base to trimming and J lost 1 base, with 10 bases between them. This CDR3 region has 15 residues. The CDR3 spells CASSQVIRPQETQYF. CDR3 DNA: TGCGCCAGCAGCCAAGTCATACGGCCCCAAGAGACCCAGTACTTC.